This T cell receptor beta chain was retrieved from a study of shared clonotypes between healthy human individuals. General study findings and limits: Naive subsets generally had larger estimated richness than memory subsets.

Participating donors were healthy, HIV-negative adults free of recent acute infections or vaccinations. On sorted subsets, replicate PCRs used approximately 190 ng DNA, or 25,000 to 35,000 T cell genomes. Sequencing used immunoSEQ multiplex PCR; TCRdb keeps in-frame clones, though not all of them. This table holds around 2.5 million clones, roughly 93% found once. As regards this clone: Its antigen is undetermined.

The V segment lost 5 bases and the J segment 6 bases; nucleotides outside the gene matches: 9. The germline V gene encodes CDR1 MGHRA and CDR2 YSYEKL. The CDR3 length is 15 residues. Sample: naive CD4+ T cells from PBMCs. Subset meaning: CD45RA+ positively selected. The V call is TRBV4-1, the J call TRBJ2-1; TRBD2 aligns across 8 bases. The sequence derives from a man aged 18 to 35 in good health. Some clones in this sample may be carry-over from other donors' samples. This CDR3 is CASSVRGREVNEQFF. The CDR3 nucleotides read TGCGCCAGCAGCGTCCGGGGGCGGGAGGTCAATGAGCAGTTCTTC.